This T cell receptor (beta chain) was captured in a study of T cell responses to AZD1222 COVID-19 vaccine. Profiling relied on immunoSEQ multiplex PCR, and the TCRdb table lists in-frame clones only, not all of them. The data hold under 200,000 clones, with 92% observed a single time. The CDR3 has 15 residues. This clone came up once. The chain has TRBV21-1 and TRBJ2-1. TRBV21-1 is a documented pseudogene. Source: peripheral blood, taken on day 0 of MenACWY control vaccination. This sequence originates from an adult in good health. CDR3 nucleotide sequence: TGTGCCAGCAGCAGAGGGGCGAGCTCCTACAATGAGCAGTTCTTC. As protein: CASSRGASSYNEQFF.